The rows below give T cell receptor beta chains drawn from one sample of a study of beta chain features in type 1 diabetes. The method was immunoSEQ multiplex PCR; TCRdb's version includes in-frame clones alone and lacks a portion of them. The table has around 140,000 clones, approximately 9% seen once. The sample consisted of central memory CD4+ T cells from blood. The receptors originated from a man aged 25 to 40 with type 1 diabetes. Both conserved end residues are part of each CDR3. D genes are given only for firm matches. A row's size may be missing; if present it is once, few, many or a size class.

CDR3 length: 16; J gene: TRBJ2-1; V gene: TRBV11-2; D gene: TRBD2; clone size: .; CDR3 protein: CASSLGRGGVNNEQFF; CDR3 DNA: TGTGCCAGCAGCTTAGGACGCGGGGGGGTAAACAATGAGCAGTTCTTC
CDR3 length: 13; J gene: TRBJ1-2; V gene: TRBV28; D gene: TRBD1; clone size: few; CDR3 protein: CASTAGTGYGYTF; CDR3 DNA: TGTGCCAGCACCGCCGGGACAGGGTACGGCTACACCTTC
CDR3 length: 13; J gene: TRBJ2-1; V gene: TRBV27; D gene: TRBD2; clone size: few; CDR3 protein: CASSFSTSGARVF; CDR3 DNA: TGTGCCAGCAGTTTCTCGACTAGCGGGGCCAGAGTCTTC
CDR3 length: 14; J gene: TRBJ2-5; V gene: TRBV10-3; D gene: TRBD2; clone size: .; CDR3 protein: CAISIAGRGETQYF; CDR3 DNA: TGTGCCATCAGCATAGCGGGACGGGGAGAGACCCAGTACTTC
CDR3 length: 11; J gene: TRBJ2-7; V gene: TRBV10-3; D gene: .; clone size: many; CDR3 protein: CAAGGLGEQYF; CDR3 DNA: TGTGCCGCCGGGGGGCTGGGTGAGCAGTACTTC
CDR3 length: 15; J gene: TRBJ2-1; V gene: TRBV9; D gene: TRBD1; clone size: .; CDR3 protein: CASSGRDRVGNEQFF; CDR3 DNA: TGTGCCAGCAGCGGCCGGGACAGGGTGGGGAATGAGCAGTTCTTC
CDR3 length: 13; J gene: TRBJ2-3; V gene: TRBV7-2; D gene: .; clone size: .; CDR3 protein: CASSLLGPDTQYF; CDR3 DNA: TGTGCCAGCAGCTTATTGGGGCCAGATACGCAGTATTTT
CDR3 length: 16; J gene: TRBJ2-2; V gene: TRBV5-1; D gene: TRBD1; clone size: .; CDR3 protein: CASSLVWTGLSGELFF; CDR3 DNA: TGCGCCAGCAGCTTGGTGTGGACAGGGCTATCCGGGGAGCTGTTTTTT
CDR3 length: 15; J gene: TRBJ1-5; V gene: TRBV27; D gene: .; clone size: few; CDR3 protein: CASSPTARLNQPQHF; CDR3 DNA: TGTGCCAGCAGTCCTACAGCTCGCCTCAATCAGCCCCAGCATTTT
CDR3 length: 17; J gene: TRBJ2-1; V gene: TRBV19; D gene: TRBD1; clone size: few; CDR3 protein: CASSIPTTGLSYNEQFF; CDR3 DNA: TGTGCCAGTAGTATTCCCACGACAGGGCTTTCCTACAATGAGCAGTTCTTC
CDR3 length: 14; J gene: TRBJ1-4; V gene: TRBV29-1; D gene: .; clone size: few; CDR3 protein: CSVVEGATNEKLFF; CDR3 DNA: TGCAGCGTTGTAGAGGGCGCAACTAATGAAAAACTGTTTTTT
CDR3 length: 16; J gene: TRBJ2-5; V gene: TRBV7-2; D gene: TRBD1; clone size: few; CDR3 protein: CASSRVGTGTPETQYF; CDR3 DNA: TGTGCCAGCAGCCGAGTAGGGACAGGGACCCCAGAGACCCAGTACTTC
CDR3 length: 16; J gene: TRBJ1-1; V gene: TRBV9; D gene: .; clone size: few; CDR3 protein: CASSVTPLFMNTEAFF; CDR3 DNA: TGTGCCAGCAGCGTGACTCCACTATTTATGAACACTGAAGCTTTCTTT
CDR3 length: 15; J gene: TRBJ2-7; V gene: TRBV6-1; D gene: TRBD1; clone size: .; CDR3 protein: CASSETGQGDYEQYF; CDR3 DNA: TGTGCCAGCAGTGAAACCGGACAGGGAGATTACGAGCAGTACTTC
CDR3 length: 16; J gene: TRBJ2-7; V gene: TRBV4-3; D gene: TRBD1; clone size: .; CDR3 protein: CASSHTGGTGLFEQYF; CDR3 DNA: TGCGCCAGCAGCCACACTGGCGGGACAGGGTTATTCGAGCAGTACTTC
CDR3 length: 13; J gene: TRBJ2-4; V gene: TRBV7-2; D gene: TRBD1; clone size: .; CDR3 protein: CASSEGQKSIQYF; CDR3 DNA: TGTGCCAGCAGCGAGGGACAGAAAAGCATTCAGTACTTC
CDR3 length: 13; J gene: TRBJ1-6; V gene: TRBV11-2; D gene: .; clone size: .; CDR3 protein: CASSPNAASPLHF; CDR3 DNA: TGTGCCAGCAGCCCAAATGCGGCTTCACCCCTCCACTTT
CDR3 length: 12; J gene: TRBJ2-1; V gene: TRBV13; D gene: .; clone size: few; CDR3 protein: CASSSRGTEQFF; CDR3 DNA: TGTGCCAGCAGCTCAAGGGGGACCGAGCAGTTCTTC
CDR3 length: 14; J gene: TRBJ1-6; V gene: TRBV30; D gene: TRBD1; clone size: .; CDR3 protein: CAWGQGAENSPLHF; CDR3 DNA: TGTGCCTGGGGACAGGGGGCTGAAAATTCACCCCTCCACTTT
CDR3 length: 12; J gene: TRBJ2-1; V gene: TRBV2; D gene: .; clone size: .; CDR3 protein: CASSEARVEQFF; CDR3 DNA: TGTGCCAGCAGTGAAGCCCGGGTTGAGCAGTTCTTC
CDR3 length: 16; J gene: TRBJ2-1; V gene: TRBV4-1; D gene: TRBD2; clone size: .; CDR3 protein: CASSQEVSGASNEQFF; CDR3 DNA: TGCGCCAGCAGCCAAGAAGTCAGCGGGGCTTCCAATGAGCAGTTCTTC
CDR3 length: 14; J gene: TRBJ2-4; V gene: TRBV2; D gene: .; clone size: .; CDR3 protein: CATTPSGAKNIQYF; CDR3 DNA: TGTGCCACCACCCCGAGCGGGGCCAAAAACATTCAGTACTTC
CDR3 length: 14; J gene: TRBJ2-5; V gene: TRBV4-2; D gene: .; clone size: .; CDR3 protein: CASSQGDRGETQYF; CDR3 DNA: TGTGCCAGCAGCCAAGGGGATAGAGGGGAGACCCAGTACTTC
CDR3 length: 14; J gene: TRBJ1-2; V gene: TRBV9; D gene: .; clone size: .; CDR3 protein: CASSVVGGVNGYTF; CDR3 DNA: TGTGCCAGCAGCGTAGTGGGGGGGGTGAATGGCTACACCTTC
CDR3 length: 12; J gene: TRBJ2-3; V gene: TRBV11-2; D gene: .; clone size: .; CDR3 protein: CASSQQAETQYF; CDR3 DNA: TGTGCCAGCAGCCAACAGGCGGAGACGCAGTATTTT
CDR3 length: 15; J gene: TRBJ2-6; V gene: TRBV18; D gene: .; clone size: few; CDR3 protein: CASSPRESGANVLTF; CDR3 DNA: TGTGCCAGCTCACCCAGGGAATCTGGGGCCAACGTCCTGACTTTC
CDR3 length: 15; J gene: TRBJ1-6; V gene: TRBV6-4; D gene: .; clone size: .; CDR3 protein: CASSRDWQAGSPLHF; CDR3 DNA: TGTGCCAGCAGCCGGGACTGGCAAGCGGGTTCACCCCTCCACTTT
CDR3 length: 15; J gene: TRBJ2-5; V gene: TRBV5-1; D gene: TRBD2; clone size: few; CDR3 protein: CASSSGLAGQETQYF; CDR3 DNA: TGCGCCAGCAGCTCGGGACTAGCGGGGCAAGAGACCCAGTACTTC
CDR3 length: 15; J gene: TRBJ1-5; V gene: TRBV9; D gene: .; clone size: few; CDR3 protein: CASSEGGATDQPQHF; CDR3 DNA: TGTGCCAGCAGCGAGGGCGGGGCAACCGATCAGCCCCAGCATTTT
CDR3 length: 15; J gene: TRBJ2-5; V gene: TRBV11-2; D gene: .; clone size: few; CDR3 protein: CASRQLRGSKETQYF; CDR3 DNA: TGTGCCAGCAGGCAACTCCGGGGGTCCAAAGAGACCCAGTACTTC
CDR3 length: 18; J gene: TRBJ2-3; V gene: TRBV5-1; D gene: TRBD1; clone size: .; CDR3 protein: CASSLAFFPGQGADTQYF; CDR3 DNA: TGCGCCAGCAGCTTGGCCTTCTTTCCAGGACAGGGGGCAGATACGCAGTATTTT
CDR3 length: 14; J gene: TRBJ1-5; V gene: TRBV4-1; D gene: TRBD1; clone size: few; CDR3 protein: CASSPGTGNQPQHF; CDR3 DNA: TGCGCCAGCAGCCCGGGGACAGGCAATCAGCCCCAGCATTTT
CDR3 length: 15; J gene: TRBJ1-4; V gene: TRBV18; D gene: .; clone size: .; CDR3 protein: CASSPRQGMGEKLFF; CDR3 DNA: TGTGCCAGCTCACCACGCCAGGGGATGGGGGAAAAACTGTTTTTT
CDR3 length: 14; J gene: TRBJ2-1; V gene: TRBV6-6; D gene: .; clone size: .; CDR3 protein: CASSRELGIPEQFF; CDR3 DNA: TGTGCCAGCAGTCGGGAGTTAGGAATTCCTGAGCAGTTCTTC
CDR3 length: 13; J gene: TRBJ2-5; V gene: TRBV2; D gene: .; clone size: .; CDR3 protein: CASSRQVQETQYF; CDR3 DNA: TGTGCCAGCAGCCGACAGGTTCAAGAGACCCAGTACTTC
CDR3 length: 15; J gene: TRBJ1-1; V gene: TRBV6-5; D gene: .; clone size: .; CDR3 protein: CASSYPHRENTEAFF; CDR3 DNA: TGTGCCAGCAGTTACCCGCACAGGGAGAACACTGAAGCTTTCTTT
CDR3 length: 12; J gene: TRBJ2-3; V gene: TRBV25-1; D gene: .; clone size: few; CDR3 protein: CASRQGTDTQYF; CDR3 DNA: TGTGCCAGCAGGCAGGGGACAGATACGCAGTATTTT
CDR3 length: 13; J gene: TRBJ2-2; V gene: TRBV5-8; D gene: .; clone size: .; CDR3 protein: CASSQVSTGELFF; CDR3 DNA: TGTGCCAGCAGCCAAGTCAGCACCGGGGAGCTGTTTTTT
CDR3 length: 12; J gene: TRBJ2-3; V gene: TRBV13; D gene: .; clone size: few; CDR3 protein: CASSSTSNTQYF; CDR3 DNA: TGTGCCAGCAGCTCGACATCGAATACGCAGTATTTT
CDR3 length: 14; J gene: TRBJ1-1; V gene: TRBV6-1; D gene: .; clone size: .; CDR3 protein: CASSEVQANTEAFF; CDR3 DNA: TGTGCCAGCAGTGAAGTACAGGCAAACACTGAAGCTTTCTTT
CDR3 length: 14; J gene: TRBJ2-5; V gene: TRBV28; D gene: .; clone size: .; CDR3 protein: CASSLLADKETQYF; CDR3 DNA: TGTGCCAGCAGTTTATTGGCAGATAAAGAGACCCAGTACTTC
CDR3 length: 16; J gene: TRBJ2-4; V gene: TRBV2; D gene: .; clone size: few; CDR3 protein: CASSHYPGGGGNIQYF; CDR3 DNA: TGTGCCAGCAGTCACTACCCCGGGGGTGGTGGGAACATTCAGTACTTC
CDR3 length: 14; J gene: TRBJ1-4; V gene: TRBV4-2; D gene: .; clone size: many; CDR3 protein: CASSQRGLEEKLFF; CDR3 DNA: TGTGCCAGCAGCCAACGGGGTCTGGAAGAAAAACTGTTTTTT
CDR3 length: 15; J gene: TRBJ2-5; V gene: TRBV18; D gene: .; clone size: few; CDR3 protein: CASSYTLTEKETQYF; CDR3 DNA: TGTGCCAGCTCATACACCTTGACAGAGAAAGAGACCCAGTACTTC
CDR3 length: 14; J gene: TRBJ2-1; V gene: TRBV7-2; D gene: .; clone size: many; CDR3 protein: CASSPHTNYNEQFF; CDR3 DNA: TGTGCCAGCAGCCCTCACACCAATTACAATGAGCAGTTCTTC
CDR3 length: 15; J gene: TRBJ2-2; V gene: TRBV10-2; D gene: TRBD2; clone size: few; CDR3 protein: CASRTSGGGTGELFF; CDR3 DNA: TGCGCCAGCCGTACTAGCGGGGGGGGCACCGGGGAGCTGTTTTTT